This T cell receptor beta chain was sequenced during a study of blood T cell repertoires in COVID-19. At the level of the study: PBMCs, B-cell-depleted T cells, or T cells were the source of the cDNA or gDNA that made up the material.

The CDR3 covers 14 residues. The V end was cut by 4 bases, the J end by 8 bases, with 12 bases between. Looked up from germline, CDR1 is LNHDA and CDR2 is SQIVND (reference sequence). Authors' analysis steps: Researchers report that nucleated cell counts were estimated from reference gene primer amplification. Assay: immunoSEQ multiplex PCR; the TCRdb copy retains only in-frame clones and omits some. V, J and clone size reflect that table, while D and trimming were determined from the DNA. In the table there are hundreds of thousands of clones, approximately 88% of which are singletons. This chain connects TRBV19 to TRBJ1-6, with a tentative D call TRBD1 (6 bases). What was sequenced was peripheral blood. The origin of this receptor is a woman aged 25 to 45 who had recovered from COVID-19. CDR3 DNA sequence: TGTGCCAGTAGTAACCTGGGGGCGGATTCACCCCTCCACTTT. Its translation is CASSNLGADSPLHF.